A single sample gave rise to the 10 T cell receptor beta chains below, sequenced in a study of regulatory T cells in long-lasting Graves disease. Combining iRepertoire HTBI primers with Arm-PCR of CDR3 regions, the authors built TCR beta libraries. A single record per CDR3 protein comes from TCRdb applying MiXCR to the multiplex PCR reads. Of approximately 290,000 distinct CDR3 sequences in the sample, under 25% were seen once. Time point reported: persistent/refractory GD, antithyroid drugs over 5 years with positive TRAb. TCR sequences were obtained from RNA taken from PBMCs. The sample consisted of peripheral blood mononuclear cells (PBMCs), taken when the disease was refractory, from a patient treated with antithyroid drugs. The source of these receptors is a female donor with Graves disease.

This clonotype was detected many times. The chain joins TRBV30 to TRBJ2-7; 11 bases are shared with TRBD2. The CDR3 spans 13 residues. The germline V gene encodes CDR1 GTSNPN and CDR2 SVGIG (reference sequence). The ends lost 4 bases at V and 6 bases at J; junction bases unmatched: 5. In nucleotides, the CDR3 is TGTGCCTGGACTAGCGGGGGGTTCGGCGAGCAGTACTTC. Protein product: CAWTSGGFGEQYF.

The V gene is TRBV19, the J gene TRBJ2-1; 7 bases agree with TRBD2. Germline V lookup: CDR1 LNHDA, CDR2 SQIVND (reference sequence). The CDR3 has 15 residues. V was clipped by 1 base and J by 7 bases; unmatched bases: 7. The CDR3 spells CASSIVGRADNEQFF. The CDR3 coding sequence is TGTGCCAGTAGTATAGTTGGGAGGGCGGATAATGAGCAGTTCTTC. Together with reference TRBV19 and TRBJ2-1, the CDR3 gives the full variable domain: DGGITQSPKYLFRKEGQNVTLSCEQNLNHDAMYWYRQDPGQGLRLIYYSQIVNDFQKGDIAEGYSVSREKKESFPLTVTSAQKNPTAFYLCASSIVGRADNEQFFGPGTRLTVL.

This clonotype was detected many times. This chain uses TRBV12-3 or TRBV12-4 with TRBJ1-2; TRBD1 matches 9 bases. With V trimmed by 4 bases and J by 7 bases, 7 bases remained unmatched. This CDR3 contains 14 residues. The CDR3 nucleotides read TGTGCCAGCAGTTCGAACAGGGGGCGGATTGGCTACACCTTC. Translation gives CASSSNRGRIGYTF.

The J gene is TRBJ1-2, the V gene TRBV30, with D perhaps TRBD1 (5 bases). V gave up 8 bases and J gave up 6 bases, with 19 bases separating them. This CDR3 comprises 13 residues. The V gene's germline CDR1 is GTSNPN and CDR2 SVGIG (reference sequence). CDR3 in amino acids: CASAADRFNGYTF. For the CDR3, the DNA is TGTGCCAGCGCTGCCGACAGATTTAATGGCTACACCTTC.

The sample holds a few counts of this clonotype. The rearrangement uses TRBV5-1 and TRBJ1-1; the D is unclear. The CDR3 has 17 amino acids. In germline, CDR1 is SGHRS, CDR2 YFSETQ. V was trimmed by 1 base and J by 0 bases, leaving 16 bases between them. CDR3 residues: CASSLYLLGGLNTEAFF. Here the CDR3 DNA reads TGCGCCAGCAGCTTGTATTTGTTGGGCGGGCTGAACACTGAAGCTTTCTTT.

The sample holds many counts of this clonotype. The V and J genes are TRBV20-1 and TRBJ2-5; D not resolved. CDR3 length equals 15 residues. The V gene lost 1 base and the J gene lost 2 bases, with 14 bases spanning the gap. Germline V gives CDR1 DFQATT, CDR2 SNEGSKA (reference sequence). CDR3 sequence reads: CSARVIGKAQETQYF. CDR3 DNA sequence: TGCAGTGCTAGAGTGATTGGAAAGGCACAAGAGACCCAGTACTTC.

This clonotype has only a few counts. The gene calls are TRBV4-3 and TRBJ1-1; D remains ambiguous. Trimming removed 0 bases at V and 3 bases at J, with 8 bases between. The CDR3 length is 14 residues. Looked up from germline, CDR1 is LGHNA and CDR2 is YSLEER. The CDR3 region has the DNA TGCGCCAGCAGCCAAGATCAGGAGTACACTGAAGCTTTCTTT. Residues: CASSQDQEYTEAFF.

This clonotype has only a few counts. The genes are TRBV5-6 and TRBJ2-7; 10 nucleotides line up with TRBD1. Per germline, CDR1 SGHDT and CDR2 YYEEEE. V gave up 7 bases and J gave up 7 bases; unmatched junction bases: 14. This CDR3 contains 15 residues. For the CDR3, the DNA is TGTGCCAGCGCTCTCGGGGGGACAGGGGTGGCTGAGCAGTACTTC. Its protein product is CASALGGTGVAEQYF. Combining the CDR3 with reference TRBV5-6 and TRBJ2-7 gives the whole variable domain DAGVTQSPTHLIKTRGQQVTLRCSPKSGHDTVSWYQQALGQGPQFIFQYYEEEERQRGNFPDRFSGHQFPNYSSELNVNALLLGDSALYLCASALGGTGVAEQYFGPGTRLTVT.

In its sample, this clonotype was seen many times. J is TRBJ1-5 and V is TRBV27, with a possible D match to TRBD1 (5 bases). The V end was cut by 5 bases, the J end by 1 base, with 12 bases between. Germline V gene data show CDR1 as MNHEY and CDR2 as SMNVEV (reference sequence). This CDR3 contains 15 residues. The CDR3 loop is CASSPEGLSNQPQHF. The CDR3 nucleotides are TGTGCCAGCAGTCCCGAGGGGCTCAGCAATCAGCCCCAGCATTTT.

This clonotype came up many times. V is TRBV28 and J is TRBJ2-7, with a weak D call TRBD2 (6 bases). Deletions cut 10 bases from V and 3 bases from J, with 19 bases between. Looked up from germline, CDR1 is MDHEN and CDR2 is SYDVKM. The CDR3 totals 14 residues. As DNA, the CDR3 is TGTGCCACCCTCTGGGGCACCGGGAGCTACGAGCAGTACTTC. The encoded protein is CATLWGTGSYEQYF.